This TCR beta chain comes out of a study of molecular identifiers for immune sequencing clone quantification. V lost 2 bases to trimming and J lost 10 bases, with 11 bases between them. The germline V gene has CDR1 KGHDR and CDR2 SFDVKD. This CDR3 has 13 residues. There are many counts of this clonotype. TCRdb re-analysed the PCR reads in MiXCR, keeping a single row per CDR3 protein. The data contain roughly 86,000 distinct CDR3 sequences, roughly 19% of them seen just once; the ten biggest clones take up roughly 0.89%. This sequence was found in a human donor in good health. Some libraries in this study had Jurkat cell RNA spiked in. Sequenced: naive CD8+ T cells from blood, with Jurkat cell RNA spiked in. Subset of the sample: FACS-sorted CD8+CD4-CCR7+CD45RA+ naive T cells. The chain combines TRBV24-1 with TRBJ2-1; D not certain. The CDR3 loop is CATSDSTLGEQFF. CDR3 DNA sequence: TGTGCCACCAGTGATTCGACTCTTGGGGAGCAGTTCTTC.